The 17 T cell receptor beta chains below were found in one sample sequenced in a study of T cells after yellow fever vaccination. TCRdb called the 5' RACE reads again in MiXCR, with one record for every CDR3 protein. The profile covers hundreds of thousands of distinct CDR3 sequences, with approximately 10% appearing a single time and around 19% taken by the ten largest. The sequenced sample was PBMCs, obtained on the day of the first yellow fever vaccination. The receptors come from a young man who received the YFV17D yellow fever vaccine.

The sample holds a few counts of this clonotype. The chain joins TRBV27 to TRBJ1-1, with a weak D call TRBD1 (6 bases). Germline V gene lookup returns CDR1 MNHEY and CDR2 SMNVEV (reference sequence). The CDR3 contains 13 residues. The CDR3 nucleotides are TGTGCAGCGGCCCTAGGGGGGGGGACTGAAGCTTTCTTT. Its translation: CAAALGGGTEAFF.

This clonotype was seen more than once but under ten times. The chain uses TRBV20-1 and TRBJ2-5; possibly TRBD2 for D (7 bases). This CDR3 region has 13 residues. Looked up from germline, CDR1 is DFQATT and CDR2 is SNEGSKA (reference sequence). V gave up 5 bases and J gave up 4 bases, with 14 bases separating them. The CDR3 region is CSAPGAGAETQYF. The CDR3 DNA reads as TGCAGTGCTCCCGGCGCGGGGGCAGAGACCCAGTACTTC.

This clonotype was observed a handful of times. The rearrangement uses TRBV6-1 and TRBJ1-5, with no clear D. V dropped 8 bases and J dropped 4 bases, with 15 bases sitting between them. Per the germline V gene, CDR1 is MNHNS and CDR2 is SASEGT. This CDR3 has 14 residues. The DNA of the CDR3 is TGTGCCAGCGGACTGGGCCTGACAAATCAGCCCCAGCATTTT. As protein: CASGLGLTNQPQHF.

CDR3: CSAEGVGNYEQYV. As DNA, the CDR3 is TGCAGTGCGGAAGGGGTGGGGAACTACGAGCAGTACGTC. This chain connects TRBV20-1 to TRBJ2-7, with D possibly matching TRBD1 (5 bases). The CDR3 is made up of 13 amino acids. Per the germline V gene, CDR1 is DFQATT and CDR2 is SNEGSKA (reference sequence). With 6 bases removed from V and 3 bases from J, the gap between germline ends came to 15 bases.

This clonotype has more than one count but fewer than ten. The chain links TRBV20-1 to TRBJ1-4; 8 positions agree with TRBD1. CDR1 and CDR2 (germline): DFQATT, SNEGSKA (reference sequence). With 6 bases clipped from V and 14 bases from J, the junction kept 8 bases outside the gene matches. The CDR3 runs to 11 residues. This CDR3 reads CSAVRDRKLFF. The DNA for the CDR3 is TGCAGTGCAGTAAGGGACAGGAAGCTGTTTTTT.

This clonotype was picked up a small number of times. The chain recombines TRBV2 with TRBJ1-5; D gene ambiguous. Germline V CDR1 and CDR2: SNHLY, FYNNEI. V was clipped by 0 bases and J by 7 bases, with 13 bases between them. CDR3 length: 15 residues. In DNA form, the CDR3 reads TGTGCCAGCAGTGAAGCGGGGTTTCTGGGGCAGCCCCAGCATTTT. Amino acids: CASSEAGFLGQPQHF.

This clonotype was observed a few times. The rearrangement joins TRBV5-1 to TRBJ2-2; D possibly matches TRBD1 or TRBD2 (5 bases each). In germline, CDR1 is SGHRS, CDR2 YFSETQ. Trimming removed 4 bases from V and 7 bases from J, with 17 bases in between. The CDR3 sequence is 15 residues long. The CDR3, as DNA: TGCGCCAGCAGCCCGGCCTTAAGAGGGGTCGGGGAGCTGTTTTTT. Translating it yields CASSPALRGVGELFF.

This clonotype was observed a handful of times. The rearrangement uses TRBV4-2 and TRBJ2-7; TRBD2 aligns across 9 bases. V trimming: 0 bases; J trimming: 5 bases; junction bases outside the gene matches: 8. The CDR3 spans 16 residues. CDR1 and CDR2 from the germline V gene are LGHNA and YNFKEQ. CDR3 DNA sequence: TGTGCCAGCAGCCAAGAAGGGATAGCGGGGGTAGACGAGCAGTACTTC. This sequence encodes CASSQEGIAGVDEQYF.

The CDR3 region is CASSQRGQGYTGELFF. For the CDR3, the DNA is TGCGCCAGCAGCCAGAGGGGACAGGGCTACACCGGGGAGCTGTTTTTT. V gene TRBV5-1 combines with J gene TRBJ2-2; TRBD1 agrees at 9 bases. The germline CDR1 and CDR2 sequences are SGHRS and YFSETQ. The CDR3 totals 16 residues. V dropped 4 bases and J dropped 3; count of bases not matched to a gene: 7.

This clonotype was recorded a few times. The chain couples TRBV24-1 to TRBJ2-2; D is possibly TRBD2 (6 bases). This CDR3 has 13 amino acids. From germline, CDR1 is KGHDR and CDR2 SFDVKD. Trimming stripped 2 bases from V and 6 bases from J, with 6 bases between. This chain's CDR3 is CATSDSGAGELFF. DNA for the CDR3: TGTGCCACCAGTGATTCGGGAGCCGGGGAGCTGTTTTTT.

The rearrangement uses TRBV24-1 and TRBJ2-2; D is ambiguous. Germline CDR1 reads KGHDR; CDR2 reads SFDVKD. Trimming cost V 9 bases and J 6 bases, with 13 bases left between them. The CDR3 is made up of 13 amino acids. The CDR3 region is CATSAQDPGELFF. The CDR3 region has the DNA TGTGCCACCTCTGCCCAGGATCCCGGGGAGCTGTTTTTT.

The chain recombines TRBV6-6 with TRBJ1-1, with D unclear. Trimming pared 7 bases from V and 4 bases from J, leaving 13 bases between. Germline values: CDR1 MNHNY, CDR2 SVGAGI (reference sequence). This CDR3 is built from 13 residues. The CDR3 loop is CASTSRGGTEAFF. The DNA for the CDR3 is TGTGCCAGCACTTCACGGGGAGGCACTGAAGCTTTCTTT.

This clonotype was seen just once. The CDR3 spells CASSQDRFGRDTQYF. CDR3 in DNA: TGTGCCAGCAGCCAAGATCGATTCGGTAGAGATACGCAGTATTTT. This sequence joins TRBV14 and TRBJ2-3; D is ambiguous. Per germline, CDR1 SGHDN and CDR2 FVKESK. V dropped 0 bases and J dropped 5 bases, with 12 bases sitting between them. The CDR3 has 15 amino acids.

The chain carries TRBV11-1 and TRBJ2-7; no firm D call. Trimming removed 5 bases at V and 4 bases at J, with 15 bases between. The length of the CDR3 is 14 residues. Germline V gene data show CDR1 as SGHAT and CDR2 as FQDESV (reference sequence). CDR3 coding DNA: TGTGCCAGCAGCCCCTCAGCGTTGGGGTACGAGCAGTACTTC. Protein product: CASSPSALGYEQYF.

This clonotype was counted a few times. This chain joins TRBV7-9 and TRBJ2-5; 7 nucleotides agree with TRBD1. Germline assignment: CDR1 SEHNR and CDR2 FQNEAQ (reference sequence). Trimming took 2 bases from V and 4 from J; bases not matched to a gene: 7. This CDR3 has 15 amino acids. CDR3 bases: TGTGCCAGCAGCTTACGACAGGGAAAGACAGAGACCCAGTACTTC. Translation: CASSLRQGKTETQYF. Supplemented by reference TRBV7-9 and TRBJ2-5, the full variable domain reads DTGVSQNPRHKITKRGQNVTFRCDPISEHNRLYWYRQTLGQGPEFLTYFQNEAQLEKSRLLSDRFSAERPKGSFSTLEIQRTEQGDSAMYLCASSLRQGKTETQYFGPGTRLLVL.

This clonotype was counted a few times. The CDR3 DNA is TGTGCCAGCAGAGAACCCGGCGCAAACTATGGCTACACCTTC. It is translated as CASREPGANYGYTF. J is TRBJ1-2 and V is TRBV12-3 or TRBV12-4; the D is unclear. CDR3 length equals 14 residues. The germline V and J ends were trimmed by 6 bases and 2 bases, with 13 bases remaining between them.

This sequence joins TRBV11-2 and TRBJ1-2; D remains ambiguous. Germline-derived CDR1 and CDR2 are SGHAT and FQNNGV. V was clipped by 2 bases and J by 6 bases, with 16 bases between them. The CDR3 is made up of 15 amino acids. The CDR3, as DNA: TGTGCCAGCAGCTTACTCCCCGGGAGGAAGGATGGCTACACCTTC. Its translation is CASSLLPGRKDGYTF.